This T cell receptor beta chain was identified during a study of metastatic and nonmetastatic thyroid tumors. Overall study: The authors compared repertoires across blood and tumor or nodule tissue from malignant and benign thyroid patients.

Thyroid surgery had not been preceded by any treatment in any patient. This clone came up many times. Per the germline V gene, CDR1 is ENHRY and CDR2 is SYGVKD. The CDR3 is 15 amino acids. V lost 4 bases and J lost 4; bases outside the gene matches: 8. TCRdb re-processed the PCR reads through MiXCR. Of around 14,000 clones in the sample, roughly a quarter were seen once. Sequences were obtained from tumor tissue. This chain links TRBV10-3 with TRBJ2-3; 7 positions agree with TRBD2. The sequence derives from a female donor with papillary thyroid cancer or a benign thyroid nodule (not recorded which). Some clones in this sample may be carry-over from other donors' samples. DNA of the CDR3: TGTGCCATCAGTGTCTGGCGGGAGCGGCCAGATACGCAGTATTTT. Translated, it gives CAISVWRERPDTQYF.